The rows below give T cell receptor beta chains drawn from one sample of a study of T cells in Graves' hyperthyroidism and ophthalmopathy. TCRdb reprocessed the multiplex PCR reads via MiXCR and lists one record per CDR3 protein. The sample records hundreds of thousands of distinct CDR3 sequences, about 20% being singletons. The sample consisted of blood. The receptors were gathered from a man aged 25 to 40 with Graves' ophthalmopathy. CDR3s include the opening cysteine and the closing phenylalanine or tryptophan. The D gene is left open where the match is weak. Only part of the rows carry a size: once, few, many, or a class if the clone is expanded.

>TRBD1|NA|TRBV5-1|TRBJ2-7
CASSPWTGPTYEQYF
TGCGCCAGCAGCCCCTGGACAGGCCCCACCTACGAGCAGTACTTC
>TRBD1|few|TRBV6-1|TRBJ1-3
CASRGTGTSGNTIYF
TGTGCCAGCAGGGGGACAGGGACCTCTGGAAACACCATATATTTT
>TRBD1|few|TRBV28|TRBJ2-7
CASRPRDRDAHEQYF
TGTGCCAGCAGACCCCGGGACAGGGATGCCCACGAGCAGTACTTC
>TRBD2|few|TRBV20-1|TRBJ2-7
CSAKGLAGVHYEQYF
TGCAGTGCTAAAGGGCTAGCGGGAGTGCACTACGAGCAGTACTTC
>TRBD2|few|TRBV27|TRBJ2-1
CASSLPPGTSGRKGNEQFF
TGTGCCAGCAGTTTACCCCCCGGGACTAGCGGGAGGAAGGGCAATGAGCAGTTCTTC
>NA|many|TRBV20-1|TRBJ1-5
CSARDRDSNQPQHF
TGCAGTGCTAGAGATCGGGACAGCAATCAGCCCCAGCATTTT
>NA|few|TRBV7-2|TRBJ2-1
CASSLWPNNEQFF
TGTGCCAGCAGCTTATGGCCTAACAATGAGCAGTTCTTC
>NA|few|TRBV6-5|TRBJ1-2
CASSFTGWGYTF
TGTGCCAGCAGTTTCACAGGGTGGGGCTACACCTTC
>TRBD2|NA|TRBV29-1|TRBJ2-1
CSATSPQQFF
TGCAGCGCGACTAGCCCCCAGCAGTTCTTC
>TRBD1|few|TRBV5-1|TRBJ1-1
CASTPGQGTEAFF
TGCGCCAGCACCCCGGGACAGGGGACTGAAGCTTTCTTT
>NA|NA|TRBV13|TRBJ2-7
CASSFRDKKYEQYF
TGTGCCAGCAGCTTTCGGGACAAAAAATACGAGCAGTACTTC
>NA|NA|TRBV20-1|TRBJ2-1
CSARDPSYNEQFF
TGCAGTGCTAGAGATCCCAGCTACAATGAGCAGTTCTTC
>TRBD1|NA|TRBV7-6|TRBJ1-4
CASSPTGNNEKLFF
TGTGCCAGCAGCCCGACAGGGAACAATGAAAAACTGTTTTTT
>NA|NA|TRBV27|TRBJ2-7
CASGRGHSYEQYF
TGTGCCAGCGGCAGGGGCCACTCCTACGAGCAGTACTTC
>NA|NA|TRBV28|TRBJ2-7
CASSVQGNSYEQYF
TGTGCCAGCAGTGTACAGGGTAATAGCTACGAGCAGTACTTC
>NA|NA|TRBV6-2/TRBV6-3|TRBJ1-6
CASSLKNSPLHF
TGTGCCAGCAGTTTGAAAAATTCACCCCTCCACTTT
>TRBD1|NA|TRBV10-2|TRBJ2-1
CASNDPGQGNNEQFF
TGCGCCAGCAACGATCCGGGACAGGGTAACAATGAGCAGTTCTTC
>NA|few|TRBV9|TRBJ2-4
CASSDGPREDIQYF
TGTGCCAGCAGCGACGGGCCCAGGGAGGACATTCAGTACTTC
>NA|NA|TRBV27|TRBJ2-1
CASAPGTLNFDEQFF
TGTGCCAGCGCCCCCGGGACCCTGAATTTCGATGAGCAGTTCTTC
>NA|many|TRBV24-1|TRBJ2-1
CATSDLKGVSYNEQFF
TGTGCCACCAGTGATTTGAAAGGGGTCTCCTACAATGAGCAGTTCTTC
>NA|NA|TRBV10-3|TRBJ1-1
CAISLGQMNTEAFF
TGTGCCATCAGCCTTGGACAAATGAACACTGAAGCTTTCTTT
>NA|many|TRBV7-2|TRBJ2-1
CASSQGVALNEQFF
TGTGCCAGCAGCCAAGGGGTAGCGCTAAATGAGCAGTTCTTC
>TRBD2|many|TRBV11-2|TRBJ2-1
CASSPLTSGSSYEQFF
TGTGCCAGCAGCCCTTTGACTAGCGGGAGTAGCTATGAGCAGTTCTTC
>TRBD2|NA|TRBV28|TRBJ2-3
CASSRGLRGGTQYF
TGTGCCAGCTCTCGGGGACTACGAGGAGGTACGCAGTATTTT
>NA|many|TRBV20-1|TRBJ2-3
CSARDRGRTDTQYF
TGCAGTGCTAGAGACCGTGGGCGCACAGATACGCAGTATTTT
>NA|NA|TRBV6-2/TRBV6-3|TRBJ1-5
CASTERSGLSNQPQHF
TGTGCCAGCACCGAAAGATCGGGGTTAAGCAATCAGCCCCAGCATTTT
>NA|NA|TRBV11-1|TRBJ2-2
CASLAGELFF
TGTGCCAGCCTCGCCGGGGAGCTGTTTTTT
>TRBD2|many|TRBV7-9|TRBJ2-7
CASSPLAGGPDNEQYF
TGTGCCAGCAGCCCACTAGCGGGAGGGCCTGACAACGAGCAGTACTTC
>NA|few|TRBV6-5|TRBJ2-7
CASSYMHEQYF
TGTGCCAGCAGTTACATGCACGAGCAGTACTTC
>NA|NA|TRBV27|TRBJ2-3
CASSRRPGPTDTQYF
TGTGCCAGCAGTCGTCGGCCGGGCCCCACAGATACGCAGTATTTT
>TRBD2|few|TRBV28|TRBJ2-7
CASRPPRFSGGYEQYF
TGTGCCAGCAGGCCGCCGAGATTTTCGGGGGGCTACGAGCAGTACTTC
>NA|many|TRBV2|TRBJ1-5
CASSPEGHSNQPQHF
TGTGCCAGCAGCCCGGAAGGACATAGCAATCAGCCCCAGCATTTT
>TRBD2|NA|TRBV5-1|TRBJ2-1
CASSRAGYEQFF
TGCGCCAGCAGCCGAGCGGGATATGAGCAGTTCTTC
>NA|many|TRBV7-3|TRBJ2-7
CASSLYQGYEQYF
TGTGCCAGCAGCCTGTATCAGGGCTACGAGCAGTACTTC
>TRBD2|NA|TRBV5-1|TRBJ2-7
CASSFTLAGVTYEQYF
TGCGCCAGCAGCTTCACCTTAGCGGGAGTTACCTACGAGCAGTACTTC
>NA|NA|TRBV29-1|TRBJ2-1
CSVQQGLYEQFF
TGCAGCGTACAACAGGGACTCTATGAGCAGTTCTTC
>NA|NA|TRBV4-3|TRBJ2-2
CASSQDLTRRELVF
TGCGCCAGCAGCCAAGATCTGACTAGACGGGAGCTGGTTTTT
>TRBD2|many|TRBV11-2|TRBJ2-1
CASSLEVSGGNNEQFF
TGTGCCAGCAGCTTAGAGGTTAGCGGGGGAAACAATGAGCAGTTCTTC
>TRBD2|many|TRBV28|TRBJ2-7
CATETSRTYEQYF
TGTGCCACAGAGACTAGCAGAACCTACGAGCAGTACTTC
>NA|NA|TRBV6-1|TRBJ2-5
CASSEVGDGQETQYF
TGTGCCAGCAGTGAAGTGGGGGACGGCCAAGAGACCCAGTACTTC
>NA|many|TRBV6-2/TRBV6-3|TRBJ1-4
CASSEDKGQNLNEKLFF
TGTGCCAGCAGCGAAGACAAGGGACAAAACCTCAATGAAAAACTGTTTTTT
>TRBD1|NA|TRBV28|TRBJ1-6
CASIWGGGGELSPLHF
TGTGCCAGCATTTGGGGAGGAGGGGGCGAGTTATCACCCCTCCACTTT
>NA|few|TRBV20-1|TRBJ1-4
CSARDLTATNEKLFF
TGCAGTGCTAGAGACTTGACAGCAACTAATGAAAAACTGTTTTTT
>NA|few|TRBV10-2|TRBJ1-2
CASSESGTTSGPYGYTF
TGCGCCAGCAGTGAGTCTGGGACAACCTCCGGGCCCTATGGCTACACCTTC
>NA|few|TRBV10-3|TRBJ2-7
CAIRSSDGSYEQYF
TGTGCCATCAGGTCGTCTGACGGATCCTACGAGCAGTACTTC
>NA|NA|TRBV7-2|TRBJ1-2
CASSLGEVYGYTF
TGTGCCAGCAGCTTGGGGGAGGTCTATGGCTACACCTTC
>TRBD2|few|TRBV20-1|TRBJ2-1
CSAPSGSLWEFF
TGCAGTGCACCCAGCGGGAGTCTTTGGGAGTTCTTC
>NA|NA|TRBV2|TRBJ1-6
CASSEQVVPGNSPLHF
TGTGCCAGCAGTGAACAGGTCGTTCCTGGGAATTCACCCCTCCACTTT
>NA|many|TRBV3-1|TRBJ1-6
CASSRITGRRNSPLHF
TGTGCCAGCAGTCGAATCACGGGACGACGAAATTCACCCCTCCACTTT
>NA|many|TRBV11-2|TRBJ2-5
CASSFLETQYF
TGTGCCAGCAGTTTTCTGGAGACCCAGTACTTC
>NA|few|TRBV10-1|TRBJ2-2
CASSPTSLSGELFF
TGCGCCAGCAGCCCCACCAGCTTATCCGGGGAGCTGTTTTTT
>NA|few|TRBV2|TRBJ2-4
CASSVLPIKDIQYF
TGTGCCAGCAGCGTCCTACCGATCAAGGACATTCAGTACTTC
>TRBD2|many|TRBV24-1|TRBJ2-3
CATSDLERGGDTQYF
TGTGCCACCAGTGATTTGGAGCGGGGAGGGGATACGCAGTATTTT